This T cell receptor beta chain was profiled in a study of cytomegalovirus exposure and HLA in healthy donors. From germline, CDR1 is SGDLS and CDR2 YYNGEE. The CDR3 totals 18 residues. Broader study findings: Immune exposure data for these donors was limited to CMV serostatus.

On this clone: The antigen is undetermined. One end of the junction does not line up with germline, which may come from a read error.

The study ran its PCR with 60 Vbeta and 13 Jbeta primers. Assay used: immunoSEQ multiplex PCR; TCRdb lists only in-frame clones, some missing. The sample lists approximately 170,000 clones; 70% to 80% were seen once. This receptor was taken from a man aged 18 to 30 in good health and CMV-seropositive. The sample was PBMCs. The chain couples TRBV9 to TRBJ2-2; 7 bases align to TRBD1. The CDR3 DNA follows: TGTGCCAGCAGCGTAGTTGACCTTGTCCTCCGGGACAGCGACACGTTAGTTTTT. Its translation: CASSVVDLVLRDSDTLVF.